The 32 T cell receptor beta chains reported below all come from one sample, sequenced in a study of T cell repertoires in cytomegalovirus infection. From the reads, TCRdb called clonotypes with MiXCR, one entry per CDR3 protein. The sample includes about 740,000 distinct CDR3 sequences, about 30% of them seen just once. For these TCRs, the target antigens are not known. The sample was cultured PBMCs, taken from culture after CMV antigen stimulation. Every receptor here comes from a human donor in good health (CMV status not recorded). Some clones in this sample may be carry-over from other donors' samples.

This clonotype showed up just a few times. The chain employs TRBV6-2 or TRBV6-3 and TRBJ2-7; 9 nucleotides match TRBD2. This CDR3 spans 16 amino acids. Germline assignment: CDR1 MNHEY and CDR2 SVGEGT. The V and J ends lost 6 bases and 5 bases, in that order; junction bases with no gene match: 14. CDR3 residues: CASSPRPGSGRNEQYF. CDR3 nucleotide sequence: TGTGCCAGCAGCCCGCGCCCGGGGAGCGGGAGGAACGAGCAGTACTTC.

A single count supports this clonotype. This rearrangement joins TRBV27 to TRBJ2-3; no clear D gene. The germline CDR1 and CDR2 sequences are MNHEY and SMNVEV (reference sequence). The CDR3 loop spans 13 amino acids. V shed 7 bases and J shed 2 bases, with 10 bases lying between them. CDR3 region: CASTAPLTDTQYF. The CDR3, as DNA: TGTGCCAGCACCGCCCCCCTCACAGATACGCAGTATTTT.

The V and J genes are TRBV20-1 and TRBJ2-7, with 9 bases identical to TRBD1. The trim removed 0 bases at V and 4 bases at J, leaving 4 bases unmatched. This CDR3 comprises 14 residues. Per the germline V gene, CDR1 is DFQATT and CDR2 is SNEGSKA (reference sequence). CDR3 nucleotide sequence: TGCAGTGCTAGAGAGGGGACAGGGTGGTACGAGCAGTACTTC. Its translation is CSAREGTGWYEQYF.

This clonotype was seen a few times. The chain uses TRBV7-2 and TRBJ2-1; no clear D. CDR3 length equals 13 residues. Deletions cut 8 bases from V and 0 bases from J, with 8 bases between. From germline, CDR1 is SGHTA and CDR2 FQGNSA. The CDR3 loop is CASGFSSYNEQFF. CDR3 DNA: TGTGCCAGCGGATTTAGCTCCTACAATGAGCAGTTCTTC.

This rearrangement joins TRBV2 to TRBJ2-7; D remains unclear. The CDR3 is 12 residues long. In germline, CDR1 is SNHLY, CDR2 FYNNEI. V lost 1 base and J lost 5, with 6 bases in between. The CDR3 loop is CASSEEVNEQYF. The DNA for the CDR3 is TGTGCCAGCAGTGAAGAGGTAAACGAGCAGTACTTC.

This rearrangement joins TRBV20-1 to TRBJ2-3, with 8 bases matching TRBD1. The germline CDR1 and CDR2 sequences are DFQATT and SNEGSKA (reference sequence). This CDR3 is 13 amino acids long. Trimming cost V 7 bases and J 3 bases; bases outside gene matches: 6. The CDR3 reads CSESTGVTDTQYF. Here the CDR3 DNA reads TGCAGTGAGTCGACAGGGGTAACAGATACGCAGTATTTT.

The gene calls are TRBV6-8 and TRBJ2-1; a weak D match, TRBD2 (6 bases). The germline CDR1 and CDR2 sequences are MNHGY and SAAAGT. The V gene lost 3 bases and the J gene lost 9 bases, with 12 bases spanning the gap. This CDR3 contains 13 residues. The CDR3 sequence: CASSYAGTIEQFF. The CDR3 DNA is TGTGCCAGCAGTTATGCGGGGACGATTGAGCAGTTCTTC.

A few counts support this clonotype. V is TRBV28 and J is TRBJ2-2; tentative D call: TRBD2 (6 bases). The CDR3 length is 18 residues. Trimming removed 5 bases from V and 1 base from J, with 20 bases in between. Germline V gene data show CDR1 as MDHEN and CDR2 as SYDVKM. The CDR3 coding sequence is TGTGCCAGCAGTACACTAAGGTTGCGGGGTCTGAACACCGGGGAGCTGTTTTTT. Its translation is CASSTLRLRGLNTGELFF.

The rearrangement joins TRBV7-2 to TRBJ1-1; D might be TRBD1 (5 bases). Per the germline V gene, CDR1 is SGHTA and CDR2 is FQGNSA. The V end lost 4 bases, the J end lost 5 bases, and 11 bases lay between the germline ends. The length of the CDR3 is 13 residues. The chain's CDR3 is CASSSGRATEAFF. In DNA, the CDR3 is TGTGCCAGCAGCTCAGGCAGGGCAACTGAAGCTTTCTTT.

CDR3 sequence reads: CSASGRESAEAFF. CDR3 DNA: TGCAGTGCTAGCGGCAGGGAAAGTGCTGAAGCTTTCTTT. The chain joins TRBV20-1 to TRBJ1-1; a possible D gene is TRBD1 (5 bases). The CDR3 has 13 residues. V dropped 3 bases and J dropped 6 bases, with 14 bases sitting between them. CDR1 and CDR2 from the germline V gene are DFQATT and SNEGSKA (reference sequence).

This clonotype occurred many times. This chain links TRBV7-6 with TRBJ1-1; D not resolved. CDR3 size: 12 residues. Trimming removed 2 bases from V and 9 bases from J, with 10 bases in between. The germline CDR1 and CDR2 sequences are SGHVS and FNYEAQ. CDR3: CASSLYGEKAFF. CDR3 DNA: TGTGCCAGCAGCTTATACGGGGAGAAAGCTTTCTTT.

This chain connects TRBV5-4 to TRBJ2-5; 12 bases map to TRBD2. The ends lost 3 bases at V and 5 bases at J; junction bases unmatched: 5. CDR1 is SGHNT and CDR2 is YYREEE in the germline V gene (reference sequence). CDR3 length: 15 residues. The CDR3 reads CASSSASGGGETQYF. CDR3 sequence (DNA): TGTGCCAGCAGCTCCGCTAGCGGGGGGGGGGAGACCCAGTACTTC.

The chain joins TRBV11-2 to TRBJ1-1; TRBD1 might be the D (6 bases). Trimming shortened V by 1 base and J by 7 bases, and 13 bases separated the two germline ends. The CDR3 has 14 amino acids. CDR1 and CDR2 (germline): SGHAT, FQNNGV. The CDR3 nucleotides read TGTGCCAGCAGCTTAGGGGCTGGGGGCAGTGAAGCTTTCTTT. As protein: CASSLGAGGSEAFF.

The V and J genes are TRBV20-1 and TRBJ2-3; D remains ambiguous. The V gene's germline CDR1 is DFQATT and CDR2 SNEGSKA (reference sequence). The CDR3 has 14 residues. V lost 3 bases, J lost 2 bases, and 12 bases lay in between. The CDR3 is CSARNRPATDTQYF. In DNA, the CDR3 is TGCAGTGCTAGGAACCGACCAGCCACAGATACGCAGTATTTT.

The J gene is TRBJ2-5, the V gene TRBV28; 7 nucleotides match TRBD2. Trimming at V came to 5 bases and at J to 7 bases, leaving 13 bases not matched to a gene. Germline loops: CDR1 MDHEN, CDR2 SYDVKM. This CDR3 comprises 15 residues. The CDR3 DNA reads TGTGCCAGCAGTCCTAGCGGAACAAGAGAGGGGACCCAGTACTTC. Translation gives CASSPSGTREGTQYF.

The V and J genes are TRBV27 and TRBJ2-1; a weak D match, TRBD2 (6 bases). This CDR3 region has 11 residues. V gave up 6 bases and J gave up 13 bases, with 13 bases separating them. Germline V gene sequence: CDR1 MNHEY, CDR2 SMNVEV (reference sequence). Here the CDR3 DNA reads TGTGCCAGCAGAAGGGACTTACAACAGTTCTTC. Residues: CASRRDLQQFF.

The chain combines TRBV7-2 with TRBJ2-3, with unresolved D. CDR1 SGHTA and CDR2 FQGNSA come from the germline V gene. The ends were cut back, 5 bases at V and 6 bases at J, with 12 bases in the middle. The CDR3 has 13 residues. CDR3 region: CASSLPQVDTQYF. The CDR3 nucleotides read TGTGCCAGCAGCCTTCCCCAGGTGGATACGCAGTATTTT.

V usage is TRBV23-1 and J usage is TRBJ2-1; 8 bases line up with TRBD2. TRBV23-1 belongs to the ORF category, with a function that is uncertain. J lost 3 bases, V lost 0 bases, and 13 bases had no gene match. This CDR3 has 19 amino acids. This CDR3 reads CASSQSTRFWRGVYNEQFF. Written as DNA, the CDR3 is TGCGCCAGCAGTCAATCTACTCGATTTTGGCGGGGGGTCTACAATGAGCAGTTCTTC.

This clonotype was seen only a few times. The chain joins TRBV12-3 or TRBV12-4 to TRBJ2-7; 7 bases match TRBD2. There are 16 residues in the CDR3. The V segment lost 3 bases and the J segment 5 bases; nucleotides outside the gene matches: 13. The CDR3 DNA sequence: TGTGCCAGCAGTTTTTTCCCGGGAGAGCGGGGCGACGAGCAGTACTTC. Amino acids: CASSFFPGERGDEQYF.

The gene calls are TRBV18 and TRBJ2-7, with TRBD2 as a possible D gene (7 bases). Trimming took off 3 bases at V and 4 bases at J, with 19 bases between the two ends. CDR3 length equals 16 residues. Germline V gives CDR1 KGHSH, CDR2 LQKENI. The CDR3 protein is CASSPLGFRGAYEQYF. CDR3 coding DNA: TGTGCCAGCTCACCCTTGGGGTTTCGGGGGGCGTACGAGCAGTACTTC. Variable domain in full (rest from reference TRBV18 and TRBJ2-7): NAGVMQNPRHLVRRRGQEARLRCSPMKGHSHVYWYRQLPEEGLKFMVYLQKENIIDESGMPKERFSAEFPKEGPSILRIQQVVRGDSAAYFCASSPLGFRGAYEQYFGPGTRLTVT.

This rearrangement joins TRBV11-2 to TRBJ2-3, with D hard to call. Germline CDR1 is SGHAT and CDR2 is FQNNGV. V was shortened by 5 bases and J by 4 bases, with 10 bases between the two germline ends. This CDR3 contains 13 residues. CDR3 region: CASSVNAADTQYF. CDR3 DNA: TGTGCCAGCAGCGTTAACGCAGCAGATACGCAGTATTTT.

The rearrangement uses TRBV3-1 and TRBJ2-1, with D perhaps matching TRBD1 or TRBD2 (6 bases each). The CDR3 extends over 16 amino acids. Trimming left V 0 bases short and J 5 bases short, with 14 bases between. Germline values: CDR1 LGHDT, CDR2 YNNKEL (reference sequence). In DNA, the CDR3 is TGTGCCAGCAGCCAAGAGGGGGGTGGGGGGCACAATGAGCAGTTCTTC. It yields the protein CASSQEGGGGHNEQFF.

Note on this clonotype: Likely a read error: the CDR3 ends without its conserved phenylalanine or tryptophan. The chain employs TRBV28 and TRBJ2-5, with D possibly matching TRBD1 (6 bases). Germline CDR1 and CDR2: MDHEN and SYDVKM. V was pared by 5 bases and J by 1 base, with 8 bases between. The CDR3 length is 13 residues. CDR3 DNA sequence: TGTGCCAGCAGTGGGACACCCCAAGAGACCCAGTACCTC. This codes for CASSGTPQETQYL.

The chain recombines TRBV12-3 or TRBV12-4 with TRBJ1-5; a weak D match, TRBD1 (5 bases). The CDR3 totals 14 residues. V was pared by 6 bases and J by 7 bases, with 16 bases between. CDR3 in amino acids: CASSRGGSVQPQHF. Written as DNA, the CDR3 is TGTGCCAGCAGCCGGGGGGGGTCTGTGCAGCCCCAGCATTTT.

This clonotype was seen a handful of times. This chain connects TRBV12-3 or TRBV12-4 to TRBJ2-1; TRBD1 agrees at 8 bases. Losses at the gene ends were 5 bases for V and 6 bases for J; bases not matched to a gene: 12. The CDR3 sequence is 16 residues long. Written as DNA, the CDR3 is TGTGCCAGCAGTCTTTTCCCGGACAGGGCAGGCAATGAGCAGTTCTTC. It specifies CASSLFPDRAGNEQFF.

The chain combines TRBV5-1 with TRBJ1-1; D remains ambiguous. The CDR3 runs 13 residues. V was cut by 0 bases and J by 2 bases, with 5 bases left in between. The germline CDR1 and CDR2 sequences are SGHRS and YFSETQ. This chain's CDR3 is CASSLETNTEAFF. For the CDR3, the DNA is TGCGCCAGCAGCTTGGAGACCAACACTGAAGCTTTCTTT.

This clonotype appeared a few times. V gene TRBV7-2 combines with J gene TRBJ2-2; TRBD2 matches 10 bases. This CDR3 spans 16 amino acids. The germline V gene has CDR1 SGHTA and CDR2 FQGNSA. The V and J ends lost 1 base and 6 bases, in that order; junction bases with no gene match: 5. The CDR3: CASSLGASGGAGELFF. The CDR3 DNA is TGTGCCAGCAGCTTAGGCGCGAGCGGGGGGGCCGGGGAGCTGTTTTTT.

This rearrangement joins TRBV18 to TRBJ1-1; 9 bases are shared with TRBD1. This CDR3 has 15 residues. The V gene end was trimmed by 3 bases and the J gene end by 5 bases; junction bases not matched to a gene: 7. Germline V gives CDR1 KGHSH, CDR2 LQKENI. For the CDR3, the DNA is TGTGCCAGCTCACCCCCACAGGGGGCTACTACTGAAGCTTTCTTT. This encodes CASSPPQGATTEAFF. Complete variable domain (other parts from reference TRBV18 and TRBJ1-1): NAGVMQNPRHLVRRRGQEARLRCSPMKGHSHVYWYRQLPEEGLKFMVYLQKENIIDESGMPKERFSAEFPKEGPSILRIQQVVRGDSAAYFCASSPPQGATTEAFFGQGTRLTVV.

This clonotype was recorded once. The chain combines TRBV10-3 with TRBJ2-7, with 8 bases lining up with TRBD1. CDR1 and CDR2 (germline): ENHRY, SYGVKD. The trim removed 7 bases at V and 3 bases at J, leaving 8 bases unmatched. The CDR3 spans 14 residues. This chain's CDR3 is CAINGQGGDYEQYF. Written as DNA, the CDR3 is TGTGCCATCAATGGACAGGGAGGAGACTACGAGCAGTACTTC.

The chain combines TRBV28 with TRBJ2-1; 7 nucleotides align to TRBD1. The junction had 10 bases not matched to a gene; V was cut back by 3 bases and J by 8 bases. The CDR3 runs to 15 residues. CDR1 and CDR2 (germline): MDHEN, SYDVKM. This CDR3 is CASSFRGQSTDEQFF. In nucleotides, the CDR3 is TGTGCCAGCAGTTTTCGGGGACAGTCCACCGATGAGCAGTTCTTC.

The chain couples TRBV7-2 to TRBJ2-3; 10 positions match TRBD2. Germline values: CDR1 SGHTA, CDR2 FQGNSA. Trimming removed 2 bases from V and 3 bases from J; junction bases left unmatched: 17. This CDR3 comprises 20 residues. The CDR3 DNA follows: TGTGCCAGCAGCTTAACCGGGGGTTTTAGCGGGGGGCGGGGGACAGATACGCAGTATTTT. It codes for CASSLTGGFSGGRGTDTQYF.

The gene calls are TRBV4-2 and TRBJ2-7; no reliable D call. Germline CDR1 is LGHNA and CDR2 is YNFKEQ. CDR3 length equals 15 residues. The ends were cut back, 1 base at V and 0 bases at J, with 10 bases in the middle. CDR3 amino acids: CASSQAGGSSYEQYF. Written as DNA, the CDR3 is TGTGCCAGCAGCCAAGCGGGCGGTAGCTCCTACGAGCAGTACTTC.